This T cell receptor beta chain was observed in a study of T-cell reconstitution after alpha-beta-depleted transplantation in children. TCRbeta library construction was performed incorporating unique molecular identifiers. TCRdb analysed the PCR reads with MiXCR anew, one entry per CDR3 protein. Among about a million distinct CDR3 sequences listed, roughly 29% were seen once. The germline V gene encodes CDR1 DFQATT and CDR2 SNEGSKA (reference sequence). CDR3 length: 15 residues. After removal of 2 bases from V and 4 bases from J, the junction contained 7 bases not matched to a gene. This clonotype was sampled from a boy under two years old who had a stem cell transplant for SCID, so the T cells may come from the graft donor. This rearrangement joins TRBV20-1 to TRBJ1-5; 8 nucleotides align to TRBD1. The sequenced sample was PBMCs, mostly from graft donor cells, obtained 360 days after TCRalphabeta/CD19-depleted stem cell transplant. The CDR3 spells CSARRQGSVNQPQHF. Here the CDR3 DNA reads TGCAGTGCTAGAAGACAGGGGTCGGTAAATCAGCCCCAGCATTTT.